These T cell receptor beta chains were read from a single sample in a study of brain T cells in children with intractable seizures. TCRdb's table, derived via immunoSEQ multiplex PCR, lists solely in-frame clones and lacks some. The top ten clones hold around 0.4% of a sample with roughly 69,000 clones, 95% to 96% of them seen once. The sequences come from peripheral blood, collected at surgery. These receptors originate from a boy in the first two years of life with focal cortical dysplasia and intractable seizures. The CDR3 runs from the conserved cysteine through the conserved F or W.

CDR3aa | v_gene
CASSEEPIAKNIQYF | TRBV2
CASSPTRDGYYEQYF | TRBV18
CASSITQKAKNEKLFF | TRBV7-9
CASSLEGPRWLTSGRETQYF | TRBV6-6
CASSQVRGKPLAVLTF | TRBV16
CASSLAGDTEAFF | TRBV5-5
CASKEGQGGIYEQYF | TRBV6-5
CASSYDTTKNIQYF | TRBV6-6
CASSQHIRRDPSYNEQFF | TRBV4-1
CASSLVTGVDTQYF | TRBV7-8
CASSGPGLEFYNEQFF | TRBV7-8
CSVTQGAVEAFF | TRBV29-1
CASSSAGLTEAFF | TRBV27
CASSLWGWGYEQYF | TRBV7-2
CASSLQGSPYEQYF | TRBV7-2
CASSSGWDEYGYTF | TRBV5-4
CASSDGRYQETQYF | TRBV2
CASTIMDKSSGYTF | TRBV5-1
CASSHGGQGTGANEKLFF | TRBV5-4
CASSLDGGSGRGWDGYTF | TRBV19
CASTPLGGRPYGYTF | TRBV5-1
CASSLQGVGVTVNTEAFF | TRBV7-2
CASSQVRASDYGYTF | TRBV4-3
CASSQVWRPPNPSYEQYF | TRBV3-1/TRBV3-2
CASSSRLAGAGELFF | TRBV11-1
CASSLELAGGIETQYF | TRBV5-4
CASSSGTGTSDHF | TRBV2
CASRLGRGRSYNEQFF | TRBV6-6
CASSITRGSSNQPQHF | TRBV19
CASRTTGRDTEAFF | TRBV6-5
CASRTGGFEQYF | TRBV27
CASSQSARTGELFF | TRBV23-1
CASSAITGDYGYTF | TRBV2
CASSFPEDRYSYEQYF | TRBV28
CASSNRGLSYEQYF | TRBV6-2/TRBV6-3
CSAQGQDGNTIYF | TRBV29-1
CSASRREPRSNQPQHF | TRBV20-1
CTSSQDPGSRGPLFEQYF | TRBV1
CASSLLGDSRVYEQYF | TRBV7-2
CASSLQGGTNEKLFF | TRBV28
CASSPATANEQFF | TRBV5-1
CASSSQETQYF | TRBV5-1
CASSLYRASSTDTQYF | TRBV5-5
CASSLEPGRTEAFF | TRBV5-4
CASSLGLIYGYTF | TRBV11-2
CASSLAPQSASYNEQFF | TRBV7-2
CASSQDTATGDQYF | TRBV3-1/TRBV3-2
CASSFRLARAYEQYF | TRBV19